This T cell receptor (beta chain) was obtained from a study of T-cell reconstitution after alpha-beta-depleted transplantation in children. V gave up 2 bases and J gave up 6 bases; unmatched junction bases: 4. Germline CDR1 is SGHTA and CDR2 is FQGNSA. The CDR3 length is 16 residues. For TCRbeta, the library was prepared with unique molecular identifiers. MiXCR, run by TCRdb on the PCR reads, gives a single entry per CDR3 protein. The sample consists of 500,000 or so distinct CDR3 sequences, 30% to 35% of them appearing once. This clonotype occurred a few times. This TCR was sampled from a human donor who donated a stem cell graft to a child with aplastic anemia. Material: PBMCs from the stem cell graft donor, obtained from the stem cell graft. V and J are TRBV7-2 and TRBJ2-3; TRBD2 matches at 14 bases. The CDR3 nucleotides read TGTGCCAGCAGCTTAAGGGGACTAGCGGGAGCTGATACGCAGTATTTT. Amino acids: CASSLRGLAGADTQYF.